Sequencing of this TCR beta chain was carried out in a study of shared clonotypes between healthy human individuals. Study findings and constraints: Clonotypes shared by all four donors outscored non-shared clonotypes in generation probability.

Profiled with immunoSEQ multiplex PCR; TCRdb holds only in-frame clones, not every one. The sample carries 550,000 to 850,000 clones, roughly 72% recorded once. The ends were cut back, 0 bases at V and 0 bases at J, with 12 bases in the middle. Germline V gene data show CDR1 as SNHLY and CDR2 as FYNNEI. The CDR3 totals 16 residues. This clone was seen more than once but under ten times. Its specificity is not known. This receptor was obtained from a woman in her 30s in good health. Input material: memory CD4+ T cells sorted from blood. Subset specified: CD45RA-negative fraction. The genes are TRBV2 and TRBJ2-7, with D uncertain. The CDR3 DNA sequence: TGTGCCAGCAGTGAAGCTTGGGTAGAATACTCCTACGAGCAGTACTTC. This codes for CASSEAWVEYSYEQYF.